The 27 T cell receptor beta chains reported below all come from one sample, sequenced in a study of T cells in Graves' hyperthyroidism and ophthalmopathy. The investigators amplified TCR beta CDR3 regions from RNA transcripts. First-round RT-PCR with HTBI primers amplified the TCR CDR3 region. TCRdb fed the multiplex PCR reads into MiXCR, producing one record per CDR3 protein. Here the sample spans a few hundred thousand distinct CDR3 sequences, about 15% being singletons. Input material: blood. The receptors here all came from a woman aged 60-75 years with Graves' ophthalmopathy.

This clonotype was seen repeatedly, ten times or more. The CDR3 region has the DNA TGTGCCAGCAGCTTGGAGGACAGGGGCCAATACGAGCAGTACTTC. This translates into CASSLEDRGQYEQYF. The V and J genes are TRBV5-5 and TRBJ2-7; 9 nucleotides match TRBD1. The CDR3 sequence is 15 residues long. The V gene end was trimmed by 0 bases and the J gene end by 4 bases; junction bases not matched to a gene: 5. CDR1 is SGHKS, CDR2 YYEKEE, per germline (reference sequence).

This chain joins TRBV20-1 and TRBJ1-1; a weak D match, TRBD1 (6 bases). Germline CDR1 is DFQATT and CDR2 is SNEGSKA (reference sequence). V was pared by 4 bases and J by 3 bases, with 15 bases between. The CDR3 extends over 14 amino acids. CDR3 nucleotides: TGCAGTGCTACCCAGGGGTTTTTGTACACTGAAGCTTTCTTT. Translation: CSATQGFLYTEAFF.

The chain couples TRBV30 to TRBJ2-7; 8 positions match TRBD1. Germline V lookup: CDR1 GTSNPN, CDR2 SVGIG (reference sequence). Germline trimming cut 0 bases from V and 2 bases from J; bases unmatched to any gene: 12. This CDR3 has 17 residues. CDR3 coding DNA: TGTGCCTGGAGTGTACAACTATTCGGGACAGGAGCCTACGAGCAGTACTTC. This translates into CAWSVQLFGTGAYEQYF.

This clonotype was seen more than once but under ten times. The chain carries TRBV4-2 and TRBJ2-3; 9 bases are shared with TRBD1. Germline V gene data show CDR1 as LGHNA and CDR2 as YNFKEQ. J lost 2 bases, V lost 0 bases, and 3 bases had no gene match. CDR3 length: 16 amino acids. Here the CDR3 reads CASSQDTGGITDTQYF. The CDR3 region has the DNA TGTGCCAGCAGCCAAGATACAGGGGGCATCACAGATACGCAGTATTTT.

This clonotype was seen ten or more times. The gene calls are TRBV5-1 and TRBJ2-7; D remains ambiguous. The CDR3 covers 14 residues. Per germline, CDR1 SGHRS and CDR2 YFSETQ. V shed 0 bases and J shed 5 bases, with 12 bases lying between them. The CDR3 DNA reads TGCGCCAGCAGCTTGGGCGAAGTCCGGCACGAGCAGTACTTC. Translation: CASSLGEVRHEQYF.

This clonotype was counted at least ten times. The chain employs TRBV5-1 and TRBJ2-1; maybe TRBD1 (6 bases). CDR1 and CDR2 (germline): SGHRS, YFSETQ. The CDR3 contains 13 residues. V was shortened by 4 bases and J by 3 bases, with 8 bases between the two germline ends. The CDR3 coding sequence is TGCGCCAGCAGCCAGGACAGCTACAATGAGCAGTTCTTC. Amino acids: CASSQDSYNEQFF.

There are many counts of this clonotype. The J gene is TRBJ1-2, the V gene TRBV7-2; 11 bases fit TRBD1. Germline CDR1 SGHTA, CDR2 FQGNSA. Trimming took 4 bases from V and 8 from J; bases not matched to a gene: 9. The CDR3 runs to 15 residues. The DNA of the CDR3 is TGTGCCAGCAGCTCGATAAGGACAGGGGGCGAAGGCTACACCTTC. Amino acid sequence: CASSSIRTGGEGYTF.

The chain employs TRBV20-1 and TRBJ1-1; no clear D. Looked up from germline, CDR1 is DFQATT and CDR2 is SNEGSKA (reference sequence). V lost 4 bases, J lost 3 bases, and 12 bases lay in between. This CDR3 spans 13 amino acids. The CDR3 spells CSAIGNWDTEAFF. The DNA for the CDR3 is TGCAGTGCTATTGGCAACTGGGACACTGAAGCTTTCTTT.

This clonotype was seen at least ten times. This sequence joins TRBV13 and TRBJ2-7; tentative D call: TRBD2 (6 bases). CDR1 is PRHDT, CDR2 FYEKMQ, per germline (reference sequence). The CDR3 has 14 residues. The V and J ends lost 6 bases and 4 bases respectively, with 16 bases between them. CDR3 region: CASSRGMALYEQYF. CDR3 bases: TGTGCCAGCAGTCGCGGGATGGCTTTATACGAGCAGTACTTC.

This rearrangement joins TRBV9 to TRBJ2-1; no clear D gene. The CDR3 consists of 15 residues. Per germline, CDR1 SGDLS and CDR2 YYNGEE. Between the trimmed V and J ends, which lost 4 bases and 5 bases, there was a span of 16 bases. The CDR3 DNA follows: TGTGCCAGCAGCCTCCCGGCTGGGCCTAACAATGAGCAGTTCTTC. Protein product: CASSLPAGPNNEQFF.

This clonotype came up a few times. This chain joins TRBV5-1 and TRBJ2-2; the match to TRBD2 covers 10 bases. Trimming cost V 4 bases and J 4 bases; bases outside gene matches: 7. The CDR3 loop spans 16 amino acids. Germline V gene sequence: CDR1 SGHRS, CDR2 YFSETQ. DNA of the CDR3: TGCGCCAGCAGCGTCCTAGCGGGGGCCGGCACCGGGGAGCTGTTTTTT. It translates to CASSVLAGAGTGELFF. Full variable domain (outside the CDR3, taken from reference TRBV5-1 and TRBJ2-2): KAGVTQTPRYLIKTRGQQVTLSCSPISGHRSVSWYQQTPGQGLQFLFEYFSETQRNKGNFPGRFSGRQFSNSRSEMNVSTLELGDSALYLCASSVLAGAGTGELFFGEGSRLTVL.

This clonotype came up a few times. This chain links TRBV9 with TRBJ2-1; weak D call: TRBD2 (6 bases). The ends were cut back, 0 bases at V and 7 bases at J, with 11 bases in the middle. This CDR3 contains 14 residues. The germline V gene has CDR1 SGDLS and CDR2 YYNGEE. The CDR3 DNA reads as TGTGCCAGCAGCGTAGAACCCGGGACTAATGAGCAGTTCTTC. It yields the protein CASSVEPGTNEQFF.

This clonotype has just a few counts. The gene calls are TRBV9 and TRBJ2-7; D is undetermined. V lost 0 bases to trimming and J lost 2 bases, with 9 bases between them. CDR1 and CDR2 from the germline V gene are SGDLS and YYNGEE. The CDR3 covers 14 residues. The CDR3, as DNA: TGTGCCAGCAGCGTAGATCTGGGTCCCTACGAGCAGTACTTC. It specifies CASSVDLGPYEQYF. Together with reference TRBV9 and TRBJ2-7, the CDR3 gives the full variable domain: DSGVTQTPKHLITATGQRVTLRCSPRSGDLSVYWYQQSLDQGLQFLIQYYNGEERAKGNILERFSAQQFPDLHSELNLSSLELGDSALYFCASSVDLGPYEQYFGPGTRLTVT.

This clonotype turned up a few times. The CDR3 nucleotides read TGTGCCAGCAGCTTTTCAGGGGGAGGGTACAATGAGCAGTTCTTC. It specifies CASSFSGGGYNEQFF. The chain uses TRBV11-2 and TRBJ2-1, with D perhaps being TRBD1 or TRBD2 (7 bases each). The germline CDR1 and CDR2 sequences are SGHAT and FQNNGV. V lost 3 bases to trimming and J lost 4 bases, with 13 bases between them. The CDR3 has 15 amino acids.

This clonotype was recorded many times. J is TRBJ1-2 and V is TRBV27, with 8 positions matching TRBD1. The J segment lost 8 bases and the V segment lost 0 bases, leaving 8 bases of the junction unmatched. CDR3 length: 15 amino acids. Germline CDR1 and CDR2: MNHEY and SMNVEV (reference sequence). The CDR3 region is CASSLSPGGTGGYTF. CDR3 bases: TGTGCCAGCAGTTTATCCCCAGGGGGCACAGGGGGCTACACCTTC.

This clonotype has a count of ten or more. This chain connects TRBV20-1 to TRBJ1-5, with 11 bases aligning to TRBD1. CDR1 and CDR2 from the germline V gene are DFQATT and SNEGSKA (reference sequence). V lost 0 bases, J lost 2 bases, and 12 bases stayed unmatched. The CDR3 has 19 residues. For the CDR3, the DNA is TGCAGTGCTAGAGAGGTGGGACAGGGGGTACTGATTGGCAATCAGCCCCAGCATTTT. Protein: CSAREVGQGVLIGNQPQHF.

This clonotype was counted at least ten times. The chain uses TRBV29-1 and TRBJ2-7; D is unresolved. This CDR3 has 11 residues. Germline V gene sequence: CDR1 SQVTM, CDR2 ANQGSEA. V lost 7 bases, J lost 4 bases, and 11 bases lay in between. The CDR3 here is CSAGFKYEQYF. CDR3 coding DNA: TGCAGCGCCGGCTTCAAGTACGAGCAGTACTTC.

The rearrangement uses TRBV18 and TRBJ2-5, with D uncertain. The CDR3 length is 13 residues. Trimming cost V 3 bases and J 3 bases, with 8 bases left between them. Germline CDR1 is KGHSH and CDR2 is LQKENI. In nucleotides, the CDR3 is TGTGCCAGCTCACCCGGCCTGAAAGAGACCCAGTACTTC. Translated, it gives CASSPGLKETQYF.

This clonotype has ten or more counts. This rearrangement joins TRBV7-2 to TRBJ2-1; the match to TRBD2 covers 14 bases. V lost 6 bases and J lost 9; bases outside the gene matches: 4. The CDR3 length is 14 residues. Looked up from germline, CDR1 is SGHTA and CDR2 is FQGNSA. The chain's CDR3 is CASRGLAGAGEQFF. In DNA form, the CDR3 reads TGTGCCAGCAGGGGACTAGCGGGAGCAGGTGAGCAGTTCTTC.

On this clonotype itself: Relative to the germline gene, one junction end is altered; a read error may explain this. CDR3: CASSRDGENERLFF. Written as DNA, the CDR3 is TGCGCCAGCAGCCGGGACGGCGAGAATGAAAGACTGTTTTTT. The chain has TRBV5-1 and TRBJ1-4, with D perhaps matching TRBD1 (5 bases). This CDR3 has 14 residues. CDR1 is SGHRS and CDR2 is YFSETQ in the germline V gene. The full variable domain, its missing parts supplied by reference TRBV5-1 and TRBJ1-4, is KAGVTQTPRYLIKTRGQQVTLSCSPISGHRSVSWYQQTPGQGLQFLFEYFSETQRNKGNFPGRFSGRQFSNSRSEMNVSTLELGDSALYLCASSRDGENERLFFGSGTQLSVL.

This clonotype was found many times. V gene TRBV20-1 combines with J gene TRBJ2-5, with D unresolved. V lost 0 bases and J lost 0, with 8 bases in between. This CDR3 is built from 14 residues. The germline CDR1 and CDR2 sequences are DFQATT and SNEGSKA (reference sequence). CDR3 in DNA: TGCAGTGCTAGAGATCACGCCGACCAAGAGACCCAGTACTTC. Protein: CSARDHADQETQYF.

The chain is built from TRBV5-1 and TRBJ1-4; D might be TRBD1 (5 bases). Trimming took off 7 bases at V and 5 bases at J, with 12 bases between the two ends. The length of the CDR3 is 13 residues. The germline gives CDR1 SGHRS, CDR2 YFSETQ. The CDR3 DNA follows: TGCGCCAGCCGCCGGGAGGGGAATGAAAAACTGTTTTTT. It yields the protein CASRREGNEKLFF.

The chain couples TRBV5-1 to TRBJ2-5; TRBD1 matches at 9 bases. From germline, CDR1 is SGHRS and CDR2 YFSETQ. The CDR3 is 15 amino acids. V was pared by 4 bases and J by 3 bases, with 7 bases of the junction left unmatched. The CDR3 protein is CASSRGRTGEETQYF. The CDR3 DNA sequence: TGCGCCAGCAGCAGGGGAAGGACAGGGGAAGAGACCCAGTACTTC.

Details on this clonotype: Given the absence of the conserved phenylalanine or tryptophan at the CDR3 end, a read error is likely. CDR3 loop: CASRYIYEQYL. CDR3 nucleotides: TGTGCCAGCAGATACATCTACGAGCAGTACTTA. The chain combines TRBV6-2 or TRBV6-3 with TRBJ2-7; D gene ambiguous. The CDR3 has 11 amino acids. Germline CDR1 reads MNHEY; CDR2 reads SVGEGT. Trimming took off 6 bases at V and 3 bases at J, with 6 bases between the two ends.

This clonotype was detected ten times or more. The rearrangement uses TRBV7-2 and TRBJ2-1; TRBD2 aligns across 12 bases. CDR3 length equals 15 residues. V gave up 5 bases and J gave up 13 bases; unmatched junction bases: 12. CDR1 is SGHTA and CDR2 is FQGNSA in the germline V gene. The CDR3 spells CASSQTSGRTYLQFF. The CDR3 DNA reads TGTGCCAGCAGCCAGACTAGCGGGAGAACTTACCTTCAGTTCTTC.

The CDR3 nucleotides read TGCAGCGTCTATCCCCGGGGGAGGACTGAAGCTTTCTTT. It is translated as CSVYPRGRTEAFF. V usage is TRBV29-1 and J usage is TRBJ1-1, with a possible D match to TRBD1 (5 bases). Deletions cut 6 bases from V and 5 bases from J, with 16 bases between. The CDR3 consists of 13 residues. Germline assignment: CDR1 SQVTM and CDR2 ANQGSEA.

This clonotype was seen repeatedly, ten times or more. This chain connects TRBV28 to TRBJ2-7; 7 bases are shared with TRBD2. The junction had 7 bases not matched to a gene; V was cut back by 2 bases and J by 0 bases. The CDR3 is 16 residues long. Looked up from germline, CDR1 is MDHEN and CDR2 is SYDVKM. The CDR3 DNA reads TGTGCCAGCAGTTTACGGGGGGACTGGAGCTCCTACGAGCAGTACTTC. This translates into CASSLRGDWSSYEQYF.